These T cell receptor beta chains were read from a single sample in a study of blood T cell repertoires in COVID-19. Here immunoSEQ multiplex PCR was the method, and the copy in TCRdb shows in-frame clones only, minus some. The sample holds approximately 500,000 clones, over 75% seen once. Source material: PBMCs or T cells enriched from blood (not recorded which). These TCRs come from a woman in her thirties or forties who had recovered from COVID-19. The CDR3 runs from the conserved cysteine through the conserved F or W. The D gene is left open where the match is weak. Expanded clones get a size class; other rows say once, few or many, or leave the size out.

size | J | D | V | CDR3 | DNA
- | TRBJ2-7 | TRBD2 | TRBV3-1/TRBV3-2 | CASSQALSGRAYEQYF | TGTGCCAGCAGCCAAGCGCTTAGCGGGAGAGCCTACGAGCAGTACTTC
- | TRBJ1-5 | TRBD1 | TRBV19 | CASGQGVNQPQHF | TGTGCCAGCGGACAGGGGGTCAATCAGCCCCAGCATTTT
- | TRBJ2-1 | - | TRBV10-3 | CAIYSPSYNEQFF | TGTGCCATATATAGCCCCTCCTACAATGAGCAGTTCTTC
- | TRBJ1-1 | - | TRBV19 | CASSKGENTEAFF | TGTGCCAGTAGTAAAGGAGAGAACACTGAAGCTTTCTTT
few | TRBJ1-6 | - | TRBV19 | CASSITPPGRDSPLHF | TGTGCCAGTAGTATAACGCCGCCAGGGCGCGATTCACCCCTCCACTTT
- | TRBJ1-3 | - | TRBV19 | CASSILEGQSNTIYF | TGTGCCAGTAGTATTCTCGAAGGACAGTCGAACACCATATATTTT
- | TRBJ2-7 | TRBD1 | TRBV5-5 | CASSLVTGATYYEQYF | TGTGCCAGCAGCTTGGTTACAGGGGCGACATACTACGAGCAGTACTTC
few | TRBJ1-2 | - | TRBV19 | CACQAGGNYGYTF | TGTGCCTGCCAAGCCGGGGGGAACTATGGCTACACCTTC
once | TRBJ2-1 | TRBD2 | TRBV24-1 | CATSAGGYNEQFF | TGTGCCACCTCTGCGGGAGGGTACAATGAGCAGTTCTTC
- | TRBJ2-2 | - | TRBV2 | CASSPPGYTGELFF | TGTGCCAGCAGTCCACCAGGGTACACCGGGGAGCTGTTTTTT
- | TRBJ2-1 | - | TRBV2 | CASSEARDEQFF | TGTGCCAGCAGTGAAGCGCGCGATGAGCAGTTCTTC
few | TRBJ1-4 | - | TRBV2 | CASNNREQKLFF | TGTGCCAGCAATAACAGGGAGCAAAAACTGTTTTTT
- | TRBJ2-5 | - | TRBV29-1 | CSVNEAQLSWGRKETQYF | TGCAGCGTTAATGAGGCGCAGCTAAGTTGGGGCCGAAAAGAGACCCAGTACTTC
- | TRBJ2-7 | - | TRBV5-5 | CASSLGGASSYEQYF | TGTGCCAGCAGCTTAGGGGGGGCGAGCTCCTACGAGCAGTACTTC
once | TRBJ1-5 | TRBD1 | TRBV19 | CASRRDRANQPQHF | TGTGCCAGTAGAAGAGACAGGGCCAATCAGCCCCAGCATTTT
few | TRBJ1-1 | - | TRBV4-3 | CASSQGAGARGTEAFF | TGCGCCAGCAGCCAAGGGGCGGGGGCGCGAGGGACTGAAGCTTTCTTT
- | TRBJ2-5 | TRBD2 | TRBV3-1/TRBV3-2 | CASSLAGVRSMETQYF | TGTGCCAGCAGCCTAGCGGGAGTGAGGAGCATGGAGACCCAGTACTTC